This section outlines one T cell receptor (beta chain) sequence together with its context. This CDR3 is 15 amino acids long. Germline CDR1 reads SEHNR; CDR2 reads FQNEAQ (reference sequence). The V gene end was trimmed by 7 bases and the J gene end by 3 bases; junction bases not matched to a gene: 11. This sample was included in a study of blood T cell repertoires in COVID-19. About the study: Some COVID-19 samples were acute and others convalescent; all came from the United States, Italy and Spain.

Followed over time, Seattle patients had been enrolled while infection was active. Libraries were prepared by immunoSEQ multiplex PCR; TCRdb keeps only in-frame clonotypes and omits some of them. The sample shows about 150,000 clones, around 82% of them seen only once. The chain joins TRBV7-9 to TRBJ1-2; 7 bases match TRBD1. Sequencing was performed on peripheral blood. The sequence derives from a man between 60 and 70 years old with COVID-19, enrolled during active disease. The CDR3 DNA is TGTGCCAGCACAGGGGGACGTTTGTTGGACTATGGCTACACCTTC. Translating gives CASTGGRLLDYGYTF.